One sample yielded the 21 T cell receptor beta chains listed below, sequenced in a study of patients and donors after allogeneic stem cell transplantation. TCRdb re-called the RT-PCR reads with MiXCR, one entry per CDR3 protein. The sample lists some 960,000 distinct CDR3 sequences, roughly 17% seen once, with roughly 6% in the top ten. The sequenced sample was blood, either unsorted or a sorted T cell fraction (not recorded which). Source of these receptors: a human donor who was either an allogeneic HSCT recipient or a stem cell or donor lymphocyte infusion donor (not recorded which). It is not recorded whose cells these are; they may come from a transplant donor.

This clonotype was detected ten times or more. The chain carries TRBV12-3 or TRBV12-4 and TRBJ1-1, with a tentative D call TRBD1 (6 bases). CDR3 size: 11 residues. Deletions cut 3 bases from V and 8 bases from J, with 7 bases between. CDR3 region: CASSLDREAFF. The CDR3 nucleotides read TGTGCCAGCAGTTTGGACAGAGAAGCTTTCTTT.

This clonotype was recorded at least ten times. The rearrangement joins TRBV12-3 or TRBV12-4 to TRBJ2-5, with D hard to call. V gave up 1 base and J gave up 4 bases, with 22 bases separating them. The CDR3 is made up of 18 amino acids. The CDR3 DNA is TGTGCCAGCAGTTTAGGACGGATTGCGGACCACCCAGGAGAGACCCAGTACTTC. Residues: CASSLGRIADHPGETQYF.

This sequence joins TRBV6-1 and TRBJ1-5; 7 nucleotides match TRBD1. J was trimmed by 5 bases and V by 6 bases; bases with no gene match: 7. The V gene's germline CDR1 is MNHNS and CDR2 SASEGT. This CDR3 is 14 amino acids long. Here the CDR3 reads CASSRSDRDQPQHF. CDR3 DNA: TGTGCCAGCAGCCGCTCCGACAGGGATCAGCCCCAGCATTTT.

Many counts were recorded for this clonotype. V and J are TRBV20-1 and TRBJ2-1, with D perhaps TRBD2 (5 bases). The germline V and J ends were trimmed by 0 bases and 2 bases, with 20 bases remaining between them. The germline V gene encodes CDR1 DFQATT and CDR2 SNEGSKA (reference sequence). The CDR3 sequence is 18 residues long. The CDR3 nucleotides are TGCAGTGCTAGAGACCAACTTCCCGGGGATGATACCTACAATGAGCAGTTCTTC. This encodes CSARDQLPGDDTYNEQFF.

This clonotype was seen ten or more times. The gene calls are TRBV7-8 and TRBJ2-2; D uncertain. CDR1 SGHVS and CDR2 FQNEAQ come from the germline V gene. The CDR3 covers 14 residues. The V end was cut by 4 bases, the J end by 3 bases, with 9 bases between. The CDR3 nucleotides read TGTGCCAGCAGCTCAACGGGCTACACCGGGGAGCTGTTTTTT. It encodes CASSSTGYTGELFF.

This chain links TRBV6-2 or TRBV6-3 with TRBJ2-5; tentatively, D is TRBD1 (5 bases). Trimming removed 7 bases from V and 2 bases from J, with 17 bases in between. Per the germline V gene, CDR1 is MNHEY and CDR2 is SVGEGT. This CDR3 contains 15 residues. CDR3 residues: CASTDTIRQQETQYF. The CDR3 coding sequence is TGTGCCAGCACCGATACCATAAGACAGCAAGAGACCCAGTACTTC.

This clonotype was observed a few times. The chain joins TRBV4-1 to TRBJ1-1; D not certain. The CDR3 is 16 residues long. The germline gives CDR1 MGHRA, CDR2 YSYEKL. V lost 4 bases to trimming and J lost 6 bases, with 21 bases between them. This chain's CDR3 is CASSPPRDGPSAEAFF. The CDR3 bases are TGCGCCAGCAGCCCCCCGAGAGACGGACCCAGTGCTGAAGCTTTCTTT.

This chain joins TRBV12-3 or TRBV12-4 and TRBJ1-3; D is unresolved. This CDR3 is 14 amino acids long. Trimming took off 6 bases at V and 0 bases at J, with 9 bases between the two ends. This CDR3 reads CASRPGSSGNTIYF. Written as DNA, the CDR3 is TGTGCCAGCAGGCCGGGCAGCTCTGGAAACACCATATATTTT.

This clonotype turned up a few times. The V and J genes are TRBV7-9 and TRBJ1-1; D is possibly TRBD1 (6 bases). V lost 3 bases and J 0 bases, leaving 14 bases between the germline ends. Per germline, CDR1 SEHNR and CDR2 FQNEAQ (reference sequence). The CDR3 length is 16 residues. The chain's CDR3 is CASSFPSDSLNTEAFF. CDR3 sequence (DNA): TGTGCCAGCAGCTTCCCCTCGGACAGCTTGAACACTGAAGCTTTCTTT.

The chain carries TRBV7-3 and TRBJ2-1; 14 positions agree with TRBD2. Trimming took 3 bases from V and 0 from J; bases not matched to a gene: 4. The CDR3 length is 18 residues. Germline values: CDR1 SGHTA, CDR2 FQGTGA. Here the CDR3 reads CASSLGLAGANSYNEQFF. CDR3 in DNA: TGTGCCAGCAGCTTGGGACTAGCGGGGGCCAACTCCTACAATGAGCAGTTCTTC.

CDR3 DNA sequence: TGTGCCAGCAGTTACCCGTGGAGTCAGCCCCAGCATTTT. It encodes CASSYPWSQPQHF. The rearrangement uses TRBV6-2 or TRBV6-3 and TRBJ1-5; D is uncertain. CDR1 MNHEY and CDR2 SVGEGT come from the germline V gene. V dropped 2 bases and J dropped 6 bases, with 8 bases sitting between them. CDR3 length equals 13 residues.

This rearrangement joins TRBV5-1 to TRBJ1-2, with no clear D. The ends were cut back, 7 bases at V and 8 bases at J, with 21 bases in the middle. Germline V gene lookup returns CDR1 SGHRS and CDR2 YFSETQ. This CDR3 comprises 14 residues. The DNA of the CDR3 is TGCGCCAGCGGGGAAGGAGGTCGTCGGTCGGGCTACACCTTC. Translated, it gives CASGEGGRRSGYTF.

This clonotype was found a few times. The CDR3 coding sequence is TGCAGTGCTCTCCGGGGGGGCCGGGAGACCCAGTACTTC. It encodes CSALRGGRETQYF. The rearrangement links TRBV20-1 to TRBJ2-5, with TRBD2 identical over 8 bases. This CDR3 comprises 13 residues. Per the germline V gene, CDR1 is DFQATT and CDR2 is SNEGSKA (reference sequence). Unmatched junction bases numbered 7, after V lost 5 bases and J lost 5 bases.

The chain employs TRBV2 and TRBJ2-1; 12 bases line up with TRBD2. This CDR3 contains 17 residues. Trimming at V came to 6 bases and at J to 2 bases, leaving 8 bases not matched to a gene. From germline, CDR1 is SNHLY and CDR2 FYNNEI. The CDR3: CASRKSSGRGPYNEQFF. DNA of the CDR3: TGTGCCAGCAGGAAATCTAGCGGGAGGGGGCCCTACAATGAGCAGTTCTTC.

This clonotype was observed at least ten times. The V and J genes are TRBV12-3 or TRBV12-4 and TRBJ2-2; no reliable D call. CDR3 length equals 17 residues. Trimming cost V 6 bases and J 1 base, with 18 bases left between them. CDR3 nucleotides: TGTGCCAGCAGCGTGGGGTGGAAAGGGTGGAACACCGGGGAGCTGTTTTTT. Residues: CASSVGWKGWNTGELFF.

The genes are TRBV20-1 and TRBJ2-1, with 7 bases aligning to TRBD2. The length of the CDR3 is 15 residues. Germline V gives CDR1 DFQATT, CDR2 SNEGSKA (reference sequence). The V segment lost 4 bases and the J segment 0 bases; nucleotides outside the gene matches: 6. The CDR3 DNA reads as TGCAGTGCTATAGCGGGTCCGAGCTCCTACAATGAGCAGTTCTTC. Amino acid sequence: CSAIAGPSSYNEQFF.

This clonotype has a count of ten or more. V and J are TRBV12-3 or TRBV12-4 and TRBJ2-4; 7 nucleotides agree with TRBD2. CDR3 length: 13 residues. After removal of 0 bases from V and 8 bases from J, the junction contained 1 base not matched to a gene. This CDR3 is CASSLAAGDIQYF. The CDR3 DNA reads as TGTGCCAGCAGTTTAGCGGCGGGAGACATTCAGTACTTC.

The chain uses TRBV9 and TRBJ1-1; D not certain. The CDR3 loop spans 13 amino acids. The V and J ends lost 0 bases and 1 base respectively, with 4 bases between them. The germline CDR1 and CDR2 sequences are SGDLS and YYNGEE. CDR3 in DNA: TGTGCCAGCAGCGTAGTCTCGAACACTGAAGCTTTCTTT. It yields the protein CASSVVSNTEAFF.

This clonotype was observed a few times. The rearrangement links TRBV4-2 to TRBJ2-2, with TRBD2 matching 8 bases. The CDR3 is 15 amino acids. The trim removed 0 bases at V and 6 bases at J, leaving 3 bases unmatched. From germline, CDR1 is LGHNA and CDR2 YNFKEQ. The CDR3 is CASSQDQTSAGELFF. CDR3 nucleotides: TGTGCCAGCAGCCAAGATCAGACTAGCGCCGGGGAGCTGTTTTTT.

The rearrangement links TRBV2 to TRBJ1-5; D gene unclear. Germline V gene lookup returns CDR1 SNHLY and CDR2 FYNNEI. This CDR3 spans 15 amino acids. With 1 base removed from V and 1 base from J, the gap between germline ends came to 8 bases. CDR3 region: CASSEERASNQPQHF. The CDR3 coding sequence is TGTGCCAGCAGTGAAGAGCGGGCGAGCAATCAGCCCCAGCATTTT.

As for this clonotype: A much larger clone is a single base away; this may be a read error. CDR3 amino acids: CASNIVGRHAEAFF. The CDR3, as DNA: TGTGCCAGCAATATCGTCGGGCGCCACGCTGAAGCTTTCTTT. The V call is TRBV12-3 or TRBV12-4, the J call TRBJ1-1; D is uncertain. This CDR3 spans 14 amino acids. Trimming left V 7 bases short and J 6 bases short, with 18 bases between.